Each of the 16 T cell receptor beta chains below was sequenced from the same sample in a study of cytomegalovirus exposure and HLA in healthy donors. PCR used 60 Vbeta primers and 13 Jbeta primers. Assay: immunoSEQ multiplex PCR; the TCRdb copy retains only in-frame clones and omits some. The sample comprises about 120,000 clones, more than 65% of which are singletons, and 5.8% rests with the top ten. Sequenced material: PBMCs. These receptors all come from a man between 18 and 29 years old in good health and CMV-seropositive.

The chain has TRBV5-4 and TRBJ2-1; 12 positions agree with TRBD2. From germline, CDR1 is SGHNT and CDR2 YYREEE (reference sequence). This CDR3 contains 16 residues. J gave up 5 bases and V 4 bases, and 7 bases lay outside the gene matches. The CDR3 spells CASSTASGRANNEQFF. The CDR3 region has the DNA TGTGCCAGCAGCACCGCTAGCGGGAGGGCCAACAATGAGCAGTTCTTC. The entire variable domain, with the rest obtained from reference TRBV5-4 and TRBJ2-1, is as follows: ETGVTQSPTHLIKTRGQQVTLRCSSQSGHNTVSWYQQALGQGPQFIFQYYREEENGRGNFPPRFSGLQFPNYSSELNVNALELDDSALYLCASSTASGRANNEQFFGPGTRLTVL.

The rearrangement joins TRBV6-4 to TRBJ1-4; 7 bases match TRBD1. This CDR3 comprises 13 residues. With 4 bases clipped from V and 7 bases from J, the junction kept 3 bases outside the gene matches. Germline V gene lookup returns CDR1 MRHNA and CDR2 SNTAGT. The DNA of the CDR3 is TGTGCCAGCAGTGGGACAGGTAGTGAAAAACTGTTTTTT. Translating it yields CASSGTGSEKLFF.

The chain joins TRBV5-1 to TRBJ1-3; a possible D gene is TRBD1 (5 bases). The CDR3 covers 16 residues. V was clipped by 2 bases and J by 0 bases, with 12 bases between them. Per germline, CDR1 SGHRS and CDR2 YFSETQ. The CDR3: CASSFGTGGSGNTIYF. In DNA form, the CDR3 reads TGCGCCAGCAGCTTCGGAACCGGGGGCTCTGGAAACACCATATATTTT. The whole variable domain, filled in from reference TRBV5-1 and TRBJ1-3, reads KAGVTQTPRYLIKTRGQQVTLSCSPISGHRSVSWYQQTPGQGLQFLFEYFSETQRNKGNFPGRFSGRQFSNSRSEMNVSTLELGDSALYLCASSFGTGGSGNTIYFGEGSWLTVV.

The V call is TRBV29-1, the J call TRBJ2-5, with 11 bases fitting TRBD1. TRBJ2-7 matches the DNA end more closely, so the J call is doubtful. The CDR3 extends over 13 amino acids. Germline CDR1 reads SQVTM; CDR2 reads ANQGSEA. The CDR3 protein is CSVESDRGREQYF. CDR3 DNA sequence: TGCAGCGTTGAATCGGACAGGGGGCGCGAGCAGTACTTC.

The V and J genes are TRBV7-8 and TRBJ2-1, with 9 nucleotides matching TRBD1. Germline V gives CDR1 SGHVS, CDR2 FQNEAQ. Trimming at V came to 6 bases and at J to 8 bases, leaving 17 bases not matched to a gene. The CDR3 runs 17 residues. CDR3: CASSFLPGTGSRDEQFF. In nucleotides, the CDR3 is TGTGCCAGCAGTTTCCTCCCTGGGACAGGGTCTCGGGATGAGCAGTTCTTC.

This sequence joins TRBV5-5 and TRBJ1-5; no clear D gene. Germline CDR1 is SGHKS and CDR2 is YYEKEE (reference sequence). V lost 0 bases to trimming and J lost 4 bases, with 5 bases between them. The CDR3 consists of 13 residues. The CDR3 spells CASSLAGNQPQHF. CDR3 sequence (DNA): TGTGCCAGCAGCTTGGCGGGGAATCAGCCCCAGCATTTT.

This clone has just a few counts. This sequence joins TRBV19 and TRBJ1-6, with D unresolved. Trimming took 11 bases from V and 6 from J, leaving 17 bases between them. There are 14 residues in the CDR3. Germline V lookup: CDR1 LNHDA, CDR2 SQIVND (reference sequence). The DNA of the CDR3 is TGTGCCGCATCCAGAGGAGCTGCTAATTCACCCCTCCACTTT. It codes for CAASRGAANSPLHF. The full variable domain, completed using reference TRBV19 and TRBJ1-6, is DGGITQSPKYLFRKEGQNVTLSCEQNLNHDAMYWYRQDPGQGLRLIYYSQIVNDFQKGDIAEGYSVSREKKESFPLTVTSAQKNPTAFYLCAASRGAANSPLHFGNGTRLTVT.

The chain couples TRBV27 to TRBJ2-7; TRBD1 aligns across 9 bases. CDR1 and CDR2 (germline): MNHEY, SMNVEV (reference sequence). The CDR3 consists of 15 residues. V lost 5 bases, J lost 3 bases, and 8 bases stayed unmatched. The CDR3 region is CASSNRGRDVYEQYF. In DNA form, the CDR3 reads TGTGCCAGCAGTAACAGGGGGCGAGACGTCTACGAGCAGTACTTC.

The chain carries TRBV5-1 and TRBJ1-1, with a tentative D call TRBD1 (5 bases). Trimming removed 6 bases from V and 0 bases from J, with 9 bases in between. CDR3 length equals 13 residues. From germline, CDR1 is SGHRS and CDR2 YFSETQ. The CDR3 reads CASKGQMNTEAFF. In DNA form, the CDR3 reads TGCGCCAGCAAAGGACAAATGAACACTGAAGCTTTCTTT.

V usage is TRBV27 and J usage is TRBJ2-5; 7 bases match TRBD2. CDR3 size: 14 residues. Germline V gene data show CDR1 as MNHEY and CDR2 as SMNVEV (reference sequence). Germline trimming cut 5 bases from V and 5 bases from J; bases unmatched to any gene: 8. The CDR3 region has the DNA TGTGCCAGCAGTGCCGGACTAGTGGGCGAGACCCAGTACTTC. It translates to CASSAGLVGETQYF.

The genes are TRBV6-5 and TRBJ2-1; TRBD2 aligns across 7 bases. V gave up 1 base and J gave up 12 bases; unmatched junction bases: 6. Germline V gene sequence: CDR1 MNHEY, CDR2 SVGAGI. This CDR3 region has 13 residues. The CDR3 reads CASSYYGGFGQFF. The CDR3 coding sequence is TGTGCCAGCAGTTACTACGGGGGGTTCGGGCAGTTCTTC.

The chain's CDR3 is CASSPSLAGANVLTF. The CDR3 nucleotides read TGTGCCAGTAGTCCAAGTCTAGCTGGGGCCAACGTCCTGACTTTC. This sequence joins TRBV19 and TRBJ2-6; no clear D. The CDR3 loop spans 15 amino acids. Trimming removed 5 bases at V and 2 bases at J, with 10 bases between. The germline V gene encodes CDR1 LNHDA and CDR2 SQIVND (reference sequence).

A few counts support this clone. The gene calls are TRBV6-6 and TRBJ2-3; 8 positions match TRBD1. Losses at the gene ends were 2 bases for V and 4 bases for J; bases not matched to a gene: 5. Germline V gives CDR1 MNHNY, CDR2 SVGAGI (reference sequence). The length of the CDR3 is 15 residues. CDR3 in amino acids: CASSYLDRGADTQYF. The DNA of the CDR3 is TGTGCCAGCAGTTACCTCGACAGGGGCGCAGATACGCAGTATTTT.

This sequence joins TRBV2 and TRBJ1-3; 7 bases agree with TRBD1. J was trimmed by 0 bases and V by 5 bases; bases with no gene match: 4. From germline, CDR1 is SNHLY and CDR2 FYNNEI. The CDR3 is 15 residues long. CDR3 loop: CASSQGTVSGNTIYF. The CDR3 DNA follows: TGTGCCAGCAGTCAGGGGACAGTCTCTGGAAACACCATATATTTT.

The J gene is TRBJ1-4, the V gene TRBV5-1; D is unresolved. Germline lookup yields CDR1 SGHRS and CDR2 YFSETQ. V dropped 4 bases and J dropped 0 bases, with 7 bases sitting between them. The CDR3 extends over 14 amino acids. This chain's CDR3 is CASSEQATNEKLFF. The CDR3 DNA reads TGCGCCAGCAGCGAGCAGGCAACTAATGAAAAACTGTTTTTT.

The V call is TRBV4-1, the J call TRBJ2-5; D unresolved. CDR3 size: 13 residues. Germline V lookup: CDR1 MGHRA, CDR2 YSYEKL. V was pared by 4 bases and J by 4 bases, with 10 bases between. The CDR3 DNA is TGCGCCAGCAGCCTCTTCTACGGAGAGACCCAGTACTTC. Residues: CASSLFYGETQYF.